This T cell receptor beta chain was observed in a study of OX40 agonist ivuxolimab in advanced cancers. In regard to this clone: Its antigen is unidentified.

The germline V and J ends were trimmed by 0 bases and 4 bases, with 5 bases remaining between them. From germline, CDR1 is SGHRS and CDR2 YFSETQ. CDR3 size: 13 residues. With baseline, cycle 4 day 1, and cycle 7 day 1 as timepoints, blood was sampled. Study-level results: On average, a greater number of expanded clones characterised CD8+ T cells relative to CD4+.

Measured with immunoSEQ multiplex PCR; TCRdb has only the in-frame clones, and not every one. The sample gives tens of thousands of clones, roughly 89% of which show up once; around 0.34% is in the top ten. The sequence derives from an adult with an advanced solid tumor such as melanoma, head and neck, liver or kidney cancer. The gene calls are TRBV5-1 and TRBJ1-5, with no clear D. This specimen was CD4+ or CD8+ T cells sorted from blood, taken in a trial of the OX40 agonist ivuxolimab. DNA of the CDR3: TGCGCCAGCAGCTTGGACCTAAATCAGCCCCAGCATTTT. Its translation is CASSLDLNQPQHF.